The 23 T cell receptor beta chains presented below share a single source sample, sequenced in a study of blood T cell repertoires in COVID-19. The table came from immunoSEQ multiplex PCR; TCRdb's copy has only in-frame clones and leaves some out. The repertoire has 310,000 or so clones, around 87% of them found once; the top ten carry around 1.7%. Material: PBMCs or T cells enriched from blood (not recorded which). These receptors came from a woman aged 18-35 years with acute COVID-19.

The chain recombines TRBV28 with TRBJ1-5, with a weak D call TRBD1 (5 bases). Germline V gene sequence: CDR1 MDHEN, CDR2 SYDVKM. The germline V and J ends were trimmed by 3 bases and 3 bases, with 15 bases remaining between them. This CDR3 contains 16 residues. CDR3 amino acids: CASSFWHSGNNQPQHF. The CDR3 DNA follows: TGTGCCAGCAGTTTTTGGCATTCAGGGAACAATCAGCCCCAGCATTTT.

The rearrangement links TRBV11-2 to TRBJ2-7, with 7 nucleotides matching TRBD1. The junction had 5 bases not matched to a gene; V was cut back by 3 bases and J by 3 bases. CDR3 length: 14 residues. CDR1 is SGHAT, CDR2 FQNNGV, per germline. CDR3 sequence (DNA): TGTGCCAGCAGCTTCCGGGACAGTCTCTACGAGCAGTACTTC. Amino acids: CASSFRDSLYEQYF.

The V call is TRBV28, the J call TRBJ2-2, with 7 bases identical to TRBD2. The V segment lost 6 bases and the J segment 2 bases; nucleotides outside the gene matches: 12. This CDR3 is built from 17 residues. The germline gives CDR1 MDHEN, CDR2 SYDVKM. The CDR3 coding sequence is TGTGCCAGCAGAGTTTATCGGGCTAGCGGAAACACCGGGGAGCTGTTTTTT. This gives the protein CASRVYRASGNTGELFF. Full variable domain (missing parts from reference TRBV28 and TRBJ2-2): DVKVTQSSRYLVKRTGEKVFLECVQDMDHENMFWYRQDPGLGLRLIYFSYDVKMKEKGDIPEGYSVSREKKERFSLILESASTNQTSMYLCASRVYRASGNTGELFFGEGSRLTVL.

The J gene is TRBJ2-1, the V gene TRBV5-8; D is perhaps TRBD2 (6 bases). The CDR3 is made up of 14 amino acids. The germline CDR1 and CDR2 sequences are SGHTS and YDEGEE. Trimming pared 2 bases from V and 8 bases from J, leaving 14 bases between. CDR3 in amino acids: CASSFGSSRDEQFF. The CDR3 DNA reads TGTGCCAGCAGCTTCGGGAGTTCTCGGGATGAGCAGTTCTTC. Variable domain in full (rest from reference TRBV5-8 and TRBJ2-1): EAGVTQSPTHLIKTRGQQATLRCSPISGHTSVYWYQQALGLGLQFLLWYDEGEERNRGNFPPRFSGRQFPNYSSELNVNALELEDSALYLCASSFGSSRDEQFFGPGTRLTVL.

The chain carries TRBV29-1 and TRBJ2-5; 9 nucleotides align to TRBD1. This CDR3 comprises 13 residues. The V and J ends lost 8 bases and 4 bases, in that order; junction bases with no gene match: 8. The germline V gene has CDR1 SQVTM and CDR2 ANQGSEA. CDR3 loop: CSHGTGPGETQYF. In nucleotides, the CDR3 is TGCAGCCACGGGACAGGGCCGGGAGAGACCCAGTACTTC.

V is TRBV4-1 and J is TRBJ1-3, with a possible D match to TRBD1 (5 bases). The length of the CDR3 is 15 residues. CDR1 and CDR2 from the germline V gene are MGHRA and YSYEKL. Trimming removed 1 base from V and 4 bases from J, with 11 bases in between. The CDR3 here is CASSQARGSGNTIYF. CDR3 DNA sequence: TGCGCCAGCAGCCAAGCACGGGGGTCAGGAAACACCATATATTTT.

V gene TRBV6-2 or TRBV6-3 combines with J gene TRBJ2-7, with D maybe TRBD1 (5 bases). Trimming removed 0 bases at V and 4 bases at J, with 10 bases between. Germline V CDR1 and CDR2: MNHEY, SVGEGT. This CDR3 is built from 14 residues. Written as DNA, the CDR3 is TGTGCCAGCAGTTACTCGATTTCAGGGTACGAGCAGTACTTC. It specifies CASSYSISGYEQYF.

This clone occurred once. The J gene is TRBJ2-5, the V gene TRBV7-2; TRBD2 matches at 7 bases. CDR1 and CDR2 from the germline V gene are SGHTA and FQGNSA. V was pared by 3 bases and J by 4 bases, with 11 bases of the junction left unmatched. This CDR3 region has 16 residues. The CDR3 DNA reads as TGTGCCAGCAGCTTTGCGGACCTCTCGGGGGGAGAGACCCAGTACTTC. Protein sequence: CASSFADLSGGETQYF.

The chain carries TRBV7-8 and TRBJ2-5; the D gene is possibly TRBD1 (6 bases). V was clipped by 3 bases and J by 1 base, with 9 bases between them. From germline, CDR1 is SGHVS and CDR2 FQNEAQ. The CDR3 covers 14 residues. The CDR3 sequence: CASSLRTAQETQYF. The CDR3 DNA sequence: TGTGCCAGCAGCTTGAGGACAGCCCAAGAGACCCAGTACTTC.

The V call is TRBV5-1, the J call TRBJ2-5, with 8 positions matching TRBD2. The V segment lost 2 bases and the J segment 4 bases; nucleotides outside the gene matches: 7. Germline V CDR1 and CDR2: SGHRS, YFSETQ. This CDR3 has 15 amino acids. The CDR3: CASSLGLAGGETQYF. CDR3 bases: TGCGCCAGCAGCTTAGGTCTAGCGGGTGGAGAGACCCAGTACTTC.

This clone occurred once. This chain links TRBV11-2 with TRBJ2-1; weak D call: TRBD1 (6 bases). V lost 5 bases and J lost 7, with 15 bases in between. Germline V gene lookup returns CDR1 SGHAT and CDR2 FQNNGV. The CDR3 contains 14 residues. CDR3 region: CASSPIQGRNEQFF. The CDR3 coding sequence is TGTGCCAGCAGCCCTATACAGGGTAGGAATGAGCAGTTCTTC.

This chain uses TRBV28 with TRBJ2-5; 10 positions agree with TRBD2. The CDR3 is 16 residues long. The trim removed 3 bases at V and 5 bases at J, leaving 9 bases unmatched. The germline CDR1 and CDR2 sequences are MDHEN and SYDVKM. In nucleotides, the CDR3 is TGTGCCAGCAGTTTTCTCAGCGGGGGGGGCTTCGAGACCCAGTACTTC. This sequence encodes CASSFLSGGGFETQYF.

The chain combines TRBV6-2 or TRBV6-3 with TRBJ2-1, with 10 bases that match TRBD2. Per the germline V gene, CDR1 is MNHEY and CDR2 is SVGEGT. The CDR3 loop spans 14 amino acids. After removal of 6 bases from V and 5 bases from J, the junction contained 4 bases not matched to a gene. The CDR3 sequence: CASSPGTSDNEQFF. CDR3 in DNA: TGTGCCAGCAGCCCCGGGACTAGCGACAATGAGCAGTTCTTC.

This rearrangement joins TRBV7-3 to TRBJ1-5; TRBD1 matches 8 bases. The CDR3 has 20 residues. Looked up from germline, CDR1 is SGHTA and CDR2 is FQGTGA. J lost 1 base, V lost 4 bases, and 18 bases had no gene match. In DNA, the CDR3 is TGTGCCAGCAGCTCCCAAAGACAGGGGCTCGGCGGAGGAAGCAATCAGCCCCAGCATTTT. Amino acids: CASSSQRQGLGGGSNQPQHF. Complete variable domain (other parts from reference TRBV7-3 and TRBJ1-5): GAGVSQTPSNKVTEKGKYVELRCDPISGHTALYWYRQSLGQGPEFLIYFQGTGAADDSGLPNDRFFAVRPEGSVSTLKIQRTERGDSAVYLCASSSQRQGLGGGSNQPQHFGDGTRLSIL.

CDR3 loop: CASSPDQVGSTDTQYF. The CDR3 bases are TGTGCCAGCTCACCAGACCAGGTGGGCTCGACAGATACGCAGTATTTT. This chain connects TRBV18 to TRBJ2-3; D call uncertain. In germline, CDR1 is KGHSH, CDR2 LQKENI. There are 16 residues in the CDR3. The V end was cut by 2 bases, the J end by 3 bases, with 15 bases between.

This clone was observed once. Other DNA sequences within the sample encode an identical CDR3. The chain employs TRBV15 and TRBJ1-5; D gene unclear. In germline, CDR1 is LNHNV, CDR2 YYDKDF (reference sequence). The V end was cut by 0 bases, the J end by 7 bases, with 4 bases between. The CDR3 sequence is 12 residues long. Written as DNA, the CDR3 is TGTGCCACCAGCAGAGACAGGCAGCCCCAGCATTTT. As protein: CATSRDRQPQHF.

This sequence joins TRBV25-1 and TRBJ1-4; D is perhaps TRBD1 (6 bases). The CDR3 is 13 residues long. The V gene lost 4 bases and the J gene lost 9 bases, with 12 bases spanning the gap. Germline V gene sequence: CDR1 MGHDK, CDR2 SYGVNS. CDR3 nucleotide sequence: TGTGCCAGCAGTGTGGCAGGGGCACAAAAACTGTTTTTT. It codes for CASSVAGAQKLFF.

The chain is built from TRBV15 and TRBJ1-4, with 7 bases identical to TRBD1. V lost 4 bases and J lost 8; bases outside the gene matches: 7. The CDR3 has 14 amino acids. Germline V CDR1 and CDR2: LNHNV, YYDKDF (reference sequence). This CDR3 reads CATSTRGAREKLFF. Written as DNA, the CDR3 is TGTGCCACCAGCACCAGGGGGGCTCGAGAAAAACTGTTTTTT.

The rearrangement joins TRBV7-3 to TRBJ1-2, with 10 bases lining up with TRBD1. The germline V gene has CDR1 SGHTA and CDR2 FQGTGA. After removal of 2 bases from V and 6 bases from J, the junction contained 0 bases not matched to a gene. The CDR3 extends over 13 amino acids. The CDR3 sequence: CASSLGTGDGYTF. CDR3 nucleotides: TGTGCCAGCAGCTTAGGGACAGGGGATGGCTACACCTTC.

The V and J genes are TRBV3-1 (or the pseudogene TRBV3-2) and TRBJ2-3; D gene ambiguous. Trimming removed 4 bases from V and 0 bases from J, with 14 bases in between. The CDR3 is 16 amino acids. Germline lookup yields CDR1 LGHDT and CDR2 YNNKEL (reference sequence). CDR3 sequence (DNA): TGTGCCAGCAGCCCCTCGTGGTCCACTAGCACAGATACGCAGTATTTT. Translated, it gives CASSPSWSTSTDTQYF.

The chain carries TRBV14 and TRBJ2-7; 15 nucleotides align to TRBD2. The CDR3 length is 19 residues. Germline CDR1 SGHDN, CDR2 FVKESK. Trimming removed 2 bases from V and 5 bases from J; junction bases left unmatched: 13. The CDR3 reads CASSQPPGLAGGQVDEQYF. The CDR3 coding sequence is TGTGCCAGCAGCCAACCGCCTGGACTAGCGGGAGGGCAAGTCGACGAGCAGTACTTC.

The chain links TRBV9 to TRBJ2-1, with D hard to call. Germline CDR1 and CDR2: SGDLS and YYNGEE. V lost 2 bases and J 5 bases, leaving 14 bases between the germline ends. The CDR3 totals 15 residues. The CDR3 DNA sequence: TGTGCCAGCAGCGTCGCTAGTATCACGAACAATGAGCAGTTCTTC. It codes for CASSVASITNNEQFF.

CDR3 coding DNA: TGTGCCAGCAGCTTAGAAGGGGGTCAGCCCCAGCATTTT. Amino acids: CASSLEGGQPQHF. The V call is TRBV7-2, the J call TRBJ1-5; TRBD1 might be the D (6 bases). The CDR3 consists of 13 residues. Trimming cost V 1 base and J 6 bases, with 7 bases left between them. Germline V CDR1 and CDR2: SGHTA, FQGNSA.